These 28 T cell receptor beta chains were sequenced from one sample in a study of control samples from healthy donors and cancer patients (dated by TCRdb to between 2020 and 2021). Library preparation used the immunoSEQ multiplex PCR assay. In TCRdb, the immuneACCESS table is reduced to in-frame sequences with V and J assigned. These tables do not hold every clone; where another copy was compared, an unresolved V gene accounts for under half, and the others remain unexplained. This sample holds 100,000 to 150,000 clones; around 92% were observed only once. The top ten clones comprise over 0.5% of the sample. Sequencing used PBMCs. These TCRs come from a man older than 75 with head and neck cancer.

CDR3 coding DNA: TGCGCCAGCAGCTCGGGGGATACAGCAGTCTACGAGCAGTACTTC. This encodes CASSSGDTAVYEQYF. The chain has TRBV5-1 and TRBJ2-7; TRBD2 might be the D (6 bases). CDR3 length: 15 residues. Trimming shortened V by 3 bases and J by 3 bases, and 16 bases separated the two germline ends. CDR1 and CDR2 from the germline V gene are SGHRS and YFSETQ.

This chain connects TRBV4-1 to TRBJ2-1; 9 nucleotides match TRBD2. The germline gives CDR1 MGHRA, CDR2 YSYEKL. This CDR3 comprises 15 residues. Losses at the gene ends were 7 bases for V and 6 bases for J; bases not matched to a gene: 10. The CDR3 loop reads CASTRGVAGANEQFF. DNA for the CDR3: TGCGCCAGCACCCGAGGGGTAGCGGGGGCCAATGAGCAGTTCTTC.

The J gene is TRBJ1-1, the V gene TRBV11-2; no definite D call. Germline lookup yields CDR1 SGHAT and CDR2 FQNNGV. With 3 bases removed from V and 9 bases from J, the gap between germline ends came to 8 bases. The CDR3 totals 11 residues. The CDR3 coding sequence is TGTGCCAGCAGCTTCGGCGGAAAAGCTTTCTTT. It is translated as CASSFGGKAFF.

DNA for the CDR3: TGTGCCAGCAGTGAAGGACACCTCGGGGAGCTGTTTTTT. Amino acid sequence: CASSEGHLGELFF. V usage is TRBV6-1 and J usage is TRBJ2-2; D gene uncertain. The V gene's germline CDR1 is MNHNS and CDR2 SASEGT. Trimming took 1 base from V and 7 from J, leaving 7 bases between them. CDR3 length equals 13 residues.

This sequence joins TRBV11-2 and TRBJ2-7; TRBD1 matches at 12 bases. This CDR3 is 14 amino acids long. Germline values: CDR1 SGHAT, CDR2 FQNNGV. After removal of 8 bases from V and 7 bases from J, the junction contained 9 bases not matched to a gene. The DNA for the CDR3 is TGTGCCAGCCTTCCCGGGACAGGGGGCGGGGAGCAGTACTTC. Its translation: CASLPGTGGGEQYF.

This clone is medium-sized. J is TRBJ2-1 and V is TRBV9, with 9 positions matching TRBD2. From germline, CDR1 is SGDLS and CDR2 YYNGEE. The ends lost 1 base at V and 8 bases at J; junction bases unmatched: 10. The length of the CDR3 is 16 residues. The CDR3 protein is CASSVMSGGFIDEQFF. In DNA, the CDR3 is TGTGCCAGCAGCGTAATGAGCGGGGGGTTTATCGATGAGCAGTTCTTC.

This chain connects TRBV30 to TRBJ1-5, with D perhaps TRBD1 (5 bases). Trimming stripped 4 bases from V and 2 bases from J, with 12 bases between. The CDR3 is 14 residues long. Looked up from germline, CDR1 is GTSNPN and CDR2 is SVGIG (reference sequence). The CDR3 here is CAWNPGSRNQPQHF. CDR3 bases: TGTGCCTGGAACCCAGGGTCGCGCAATCAGCCCCAGCATTTT.

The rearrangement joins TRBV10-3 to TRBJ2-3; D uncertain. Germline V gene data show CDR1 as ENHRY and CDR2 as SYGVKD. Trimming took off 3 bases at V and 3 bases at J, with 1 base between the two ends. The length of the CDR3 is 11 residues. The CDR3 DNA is TGTGCCATCAGTGAAACAGATACGCAGTATTTT. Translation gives CAISETDTQYF.

In nucleotides, the CDR3 is TGTGCCATCAGCGGAGGGATAGGAGAGACCCAGTACTTC. Protein: CAISGGIGETQYF. The chain recombines TRBV10-3 with TRBJ2-5, with D possibly TRBD2 on 6 matching bases. Trimming cost V 6 bases and J 4 bases, with 12 bases left between them. Germline V gene sequence: CDR1 ENHRY, CDR2 SYGVKD. The CDR3 runs to 13 residues.

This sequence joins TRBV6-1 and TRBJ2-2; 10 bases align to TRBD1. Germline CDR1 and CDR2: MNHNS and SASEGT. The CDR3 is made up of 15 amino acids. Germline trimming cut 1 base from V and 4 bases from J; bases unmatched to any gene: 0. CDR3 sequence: CASSEGTGGTGELFF. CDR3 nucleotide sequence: TGTGCCAGCAGTGAAGGGACAGGGGGCACCGGGGAGCTGTTTTTT.

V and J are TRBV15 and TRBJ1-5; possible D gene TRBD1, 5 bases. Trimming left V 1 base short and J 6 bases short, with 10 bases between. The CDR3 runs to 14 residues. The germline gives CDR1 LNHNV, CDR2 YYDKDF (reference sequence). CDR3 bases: TGTGCCACCAGCAGAGGCGGGGCGGGTCAGCCCCAGCATTTT. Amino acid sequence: CATSRGGAGQPQHF.

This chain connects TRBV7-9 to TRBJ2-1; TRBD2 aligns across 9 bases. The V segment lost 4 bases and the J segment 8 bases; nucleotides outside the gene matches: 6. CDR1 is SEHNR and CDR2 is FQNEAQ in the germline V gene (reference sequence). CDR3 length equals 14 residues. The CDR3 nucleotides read TGTGCCAGCAGCTCAGGGACTAGCCCCTATGAGCAGTTCTTC. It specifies CASSSGTSPYEQFF. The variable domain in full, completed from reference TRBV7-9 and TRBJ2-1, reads DTGVSQNPRHKITKRGQNVTFRCDPISEHNRLYWYRQTLGQGPEFLTYFQNEAQLEKSRLLSDRFSAERPKGSFSTLEIQRTEQGDSAMYLCASSSGTSPYEQFFGPGTRLTVL.

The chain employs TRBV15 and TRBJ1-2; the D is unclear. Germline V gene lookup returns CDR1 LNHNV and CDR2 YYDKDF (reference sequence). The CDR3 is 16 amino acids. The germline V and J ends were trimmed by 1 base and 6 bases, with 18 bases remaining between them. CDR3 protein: CATSRGDGTSYDGYTF. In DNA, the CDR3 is TGTGCCACCAGCAGAGGCGACGGCACCTCCTATGATGGCTACACCTTC.

The CDR3 protein is CASSRASAGTSGYEQYF. The CDR3 coding sequence is TGTGCCAGCAGCCGCGCGTCAGCCGGGACTAGCGGCTACGAGCAGTACTTC. The chain recombines TRBV6-2 or TRBV6-3 with TRBJ2-7, with 11 bases lining up with TRBD2. The CDR3 extends over 17 amino acids. The V segment lost 6 bases and the J segment 3 bases; nucleotides outside the gene matches: 13. The V gene's germline CDR1 is MNHEY and CDR2 SVGEGT.

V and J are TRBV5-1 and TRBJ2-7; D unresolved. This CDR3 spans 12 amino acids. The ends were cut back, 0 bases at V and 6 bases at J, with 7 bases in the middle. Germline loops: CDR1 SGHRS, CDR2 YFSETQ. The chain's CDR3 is CASSLDLGEQYF. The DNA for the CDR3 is TGCGCCAGCAGCTTGGATCTAGGCGAGCAGTACTTC.

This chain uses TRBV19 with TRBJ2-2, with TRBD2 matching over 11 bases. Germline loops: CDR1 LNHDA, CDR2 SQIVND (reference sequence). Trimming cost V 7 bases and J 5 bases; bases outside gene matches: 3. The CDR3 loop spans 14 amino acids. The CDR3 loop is CASTTSGGTGELFF. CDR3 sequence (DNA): TGTGCCAGTACAACTAGCGGGGGAACCGGGGAGCTGTTTTTT.

CDR3 sequence reads: CASSLVRAANYGYTF. The CDR3 DNA sequence: TGTGCCAGCAGCTTGGTCCGAGCCGCTAACTATGGCTACACCTTC. The chain combines TRBV5-6 with TRBJ1-2, with D hard to call. Per the germline V gene, CDR1 is SGHDT and CDR2 is YYEEEE. V was clipped by 0 bases and J by 0 bases, with 9 bases between them. This CDR3 is built from 15 residues.

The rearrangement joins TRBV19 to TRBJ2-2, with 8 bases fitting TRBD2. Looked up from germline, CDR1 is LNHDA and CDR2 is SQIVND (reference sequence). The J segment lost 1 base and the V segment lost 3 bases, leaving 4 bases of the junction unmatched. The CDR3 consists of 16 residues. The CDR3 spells CASSIYSGMNTGELFF. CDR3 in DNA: TGTGCCAGTAGTATCTATAGCGGGATGAACACCGGGGAGCTGTTTTTT.

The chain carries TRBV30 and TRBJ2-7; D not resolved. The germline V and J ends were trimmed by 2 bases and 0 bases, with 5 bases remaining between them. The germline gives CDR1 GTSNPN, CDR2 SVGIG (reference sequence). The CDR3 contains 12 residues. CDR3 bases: TGTGCCTGGAGTCCGAACTCCTACGAGCAGTACTTC. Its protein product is CAWSPNSYEQYF.

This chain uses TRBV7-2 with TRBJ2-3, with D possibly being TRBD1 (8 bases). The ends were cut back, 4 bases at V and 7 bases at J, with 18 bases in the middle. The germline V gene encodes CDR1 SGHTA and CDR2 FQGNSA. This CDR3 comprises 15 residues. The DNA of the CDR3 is TGTGCCAGCAGCTACTACAGGGGGGGCTACAATACGCAGTATTTT. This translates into CASSYYRGGYNTQYF.

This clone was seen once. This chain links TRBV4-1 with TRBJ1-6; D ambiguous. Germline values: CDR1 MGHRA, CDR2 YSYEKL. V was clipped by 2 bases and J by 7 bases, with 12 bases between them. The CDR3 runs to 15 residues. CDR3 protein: CASSQISDNNSPLHF. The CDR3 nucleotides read TGCGCCAGCAGCCAAATTTCGGATAACAATTCACCCCTCCACTTT.

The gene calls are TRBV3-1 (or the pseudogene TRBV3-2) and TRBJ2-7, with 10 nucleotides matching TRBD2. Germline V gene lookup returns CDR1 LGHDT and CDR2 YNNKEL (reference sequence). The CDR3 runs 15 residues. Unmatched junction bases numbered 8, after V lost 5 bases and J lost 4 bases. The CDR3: CASSGSSGSSYEQYF. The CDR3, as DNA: TGTGCCAGCAGCGGATCTAGCGGGAGTTCTTACGAGCAGTACTTC.

CDR3 in amino acids: CASSRGTGHEKLFF. Written as DNA, the CDR3 is TGCGCCAGCAGCCGAGGGACAGGTCATGAAAAACTGTTTTTT. V and J are TRBV4-1 and TRBJ1-4, with TRBD1 matching 8 bases. This CDR3 is built from 14 residues. Germline loops: CDR1 MGHRA, CDR2 YSYEKL. Trimming cost V 4 bases and J 6 bases; bases outside gene matches: 4.

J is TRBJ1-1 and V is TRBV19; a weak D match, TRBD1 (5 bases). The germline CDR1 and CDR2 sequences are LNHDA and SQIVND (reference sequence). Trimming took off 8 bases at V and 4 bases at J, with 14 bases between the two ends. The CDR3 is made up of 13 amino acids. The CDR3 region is CASSLAGGTEAFF. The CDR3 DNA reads TGTGCCAGTTCCCTGGCTGGGGGCACTGAAGCTTTCTTT.

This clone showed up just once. CDR3 in amino acids: CSVQGAGTSGKDEQFF. For the CDR3, the DNA is TGCAGCGTCCAAGGGGCAGGGACTAGCGGGAAGGATGAGCAGTTCTTC. J is TRBJ2-1 and V is TRBV29-1; 13 bases fit TRBD2. Germline V gene sequence: CDR1 SQVTM, CDR2 ANQGSEA. Trimming at V came to 6 bases and at J to 8 bases, leaving 13 bases not matched to a gene. The CDR3 totals 16 residues.

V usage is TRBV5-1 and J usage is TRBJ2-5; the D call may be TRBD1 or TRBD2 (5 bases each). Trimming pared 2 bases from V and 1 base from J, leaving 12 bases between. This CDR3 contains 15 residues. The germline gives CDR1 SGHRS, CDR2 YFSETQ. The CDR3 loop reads CASSFTGTIQETQYF. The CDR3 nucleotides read TGCGCCAGCAGCTTTACGGGGACCATCCAAGAGACCCAGTACTTC. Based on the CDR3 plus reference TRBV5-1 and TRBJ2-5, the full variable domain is KAGVTQTPRYLIKTRGQQVTLSCSPISGHRSVSWYQQTPGQGLQFLFEYFSETQRNKGNFPGRFSGRQFSNSRSEMNVSTLELGDSALYLCASSFTGTIQETQYFGPGTRLLVL.

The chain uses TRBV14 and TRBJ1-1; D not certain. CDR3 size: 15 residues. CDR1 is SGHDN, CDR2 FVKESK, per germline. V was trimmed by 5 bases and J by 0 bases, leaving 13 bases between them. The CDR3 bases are TGTGCCAGCAGCTCAAGGGCAGGTCTGAACACTGAAGCTTTCTTT. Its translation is CASSSRAGLNTEAFF.

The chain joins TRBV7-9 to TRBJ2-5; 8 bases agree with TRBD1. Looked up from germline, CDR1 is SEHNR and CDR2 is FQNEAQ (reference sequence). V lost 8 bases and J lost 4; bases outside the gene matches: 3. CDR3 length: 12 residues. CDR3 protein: CASDRGPETQYF. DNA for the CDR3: TGTGCCAGCGACAGGGGCCCAGAGACCCAGTACTTC.